Here is one TCR beta chain with its context. Its specificity is unknown. The data were obtained in a study of shared clonotypes between healthy human individuals. Study-level background: CD4 naive and memory got three plates each, CD8 naive two, CD8 memory one.

Deep level was the assay's run setting. Produced via immunoSEQ multiplex PCR; TCRdb's table is partial and in-frame only. The repertoire holds roughly 520,000 clones, 90% to 96% seen once, with nearly 0.065% in the top ten. Findings and limits, study-wide: Depth was large, yet rarefaction showed that sorted-subset sequencing was incomplete. Generally, estimated richness proved larger in naive subsets than it did in memory subsets.

Trimming took 1 base from V and 3 from J; bases not matched to a gene: 9. CDR1 and CDR2 from the germline V gene are KGHSH and LQKENI. The CDR3 runs to 16 residues. The V and J genes are TRBV18 and TRBJ2-7, with 7 bases aligning to TRBD1. The TCR sequence derives from a woman under 40 in good health. The sample consisted of naive CD4+ T cells sorted from blood. Subset of the sample: CD45RA+ positively selected. The chain's CDR3 is CASSPLATGRRYEQYF. DNA of the CDR3: TGTGCCAGCTCACCACTCGCGACAGGGAGACGCTACGAGCAGTACTTC.